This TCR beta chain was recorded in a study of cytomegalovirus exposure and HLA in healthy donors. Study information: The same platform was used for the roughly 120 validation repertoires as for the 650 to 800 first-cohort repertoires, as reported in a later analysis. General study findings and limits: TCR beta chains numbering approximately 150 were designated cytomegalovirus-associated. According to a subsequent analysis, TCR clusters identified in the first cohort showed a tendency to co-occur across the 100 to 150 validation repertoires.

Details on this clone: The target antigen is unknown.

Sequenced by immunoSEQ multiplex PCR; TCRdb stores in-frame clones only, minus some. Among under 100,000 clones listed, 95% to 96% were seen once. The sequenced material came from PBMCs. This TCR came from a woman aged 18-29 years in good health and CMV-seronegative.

The CDR3 region is CASSATGSEMNTEAFF. CDR3 in DNA: TGCGCCAGCAGCGCGACAGGGTCCGAGATGAACACTGAAGCTTTCTTT. V and J are TRBV5-1 and TRBJ1-1; 7 bases match TRBD1. The length of the CDR3 is 16 residues. Trimming cost V 4 bases and J 0 bases; bases outside gene matches: 9. The germline V gene has CDR1 SGHRS and CDR2 YFSETQ.